The 22 T cell receptor beta chains presented below share a single source sample, sequenced in a study of T cells in localized non-small cell lung cancer. The assay was immunoSEQ multiplex PCR, and TCRdb's table has in-frame clones only and misses some. The sample records about 41,000 clones, about nine tenths being singletons. The input for sequencing was peripheral blood, taken before any cancer treatment. All receptors derive from a female donor of 60 years or more with stage I squamous cell lung carcinoma.

The chain joins TRBV29-1 to TRBJ2-3, with 9 bases aligning to TRBD2. Germline V gene lookup returns CDR1 SQVTM and CDR2 ANQGSEA. The CDR3 runs 11 residues. Germline trimming cut 7 bases from V and 14 bases from J; bases unmatched to any gene: 10. CDR3 in DNA: TGCAGCGCCATGTCTAGCGGGATCTTGTATTTT. Translating it yields CSAMSSGILYF.

The rearrangement links TRBV11-2 to TRBJ2-3, with 7 bases fitting TRBD1. V was clipped by 5 bases and J by 4 bases; unmatched bases: 6. The CDR3 spans 14 residues. The germline V gene has CDR1 SGHAT and CDR2 FQNNGV. The CDR3 sequence: CASSARTGADTQYF. In nucleotides, the CDR3 is TGTGCCAGCAGCGCACGGACAGGCGCAGATACGCAGTATTTT. The full variable domain, with the rest looked up from reference TRBV11-2 and TRBJ2-3, is EAGVAQSPRYKIIEKRQSVAFWCNPISGHATLYWYQQILGQGPKLLIQFQNNGVVDDSQLPKDRFSAERLKGVDSTLKIQPAKLEDSAVYLCASSARTGADTQYFGPGTRLTVL.

This clone came up once. The genes are TRBV2 and TRBJ2-1; 8 bases are shared with TRBD1. The CDR3 runs 13 residues. Germline V gene data show CDR1 as SNHLY and CDR2 as FYNNEI. With V trimmed by 4 bases and J by 10 bases, 6 bases remained unmatched. The CDR3 loop reads CASSVQGAGEQFF. In DNA, the CDR3 is TGTGCCAGCAGTGTCCAGGGGGCCGGGGAGCAGTTCTTC.

The CDR3 coding sequence is TGTGCCAGCAGTTACGGGCCATTGGAGACCCAGTACTTC. Translation gives CASSYGPLETQYF. The chain uses TRBV6-6 and TRBJ2-5; D unresolved. Germline V gives CDR1 MNHNY, CDR2 SVGAGI (reference sequence). V was trimmed by 2 bases and J by 5 bases, leaving 9 bases between them. The CDR3 loop spans 13 amino acids.

V usage is TRBV7-9 and J usage is TRBJ2-1; 8 bases are shared with TRBD2. CDR1 and CDR2 from the germline V gene are SEHNR and FQNEAQ (reference sequence). The V segment lost 3 bases and the J segment 6 bases; nucleotides outside the gene matches: 7. The CDR3 consists of 15 residues. The CDR3, as DNA: TGTGCCAGCAGCTTGCGGACTAGCTATCGCAATGAGCAGTTCTTC. It encodes CASSLRTSYRNEQFF.

This chain joins TRBV5-6 and TRBJ2-1; 7 bases agree with TRBD2. Germline V gene data show CDR1 as SGHDT and CDR2 as YYEEEE. The CDR3 loop spans 15 amino acids. Trimming at V came to 0 bases and at J to 4 bases, leaving 4 bases not matched to a gene. The CDR3 bases are TGTGCCAGCAGCTTGGGGTGGGAGGGTTACAATGAGCAGTTCTTC. It translates to CASSLGWEGYNEQFF.

This clone was seen a single time. The gene calls are TRBV5-1 and TRBJ2-3; D perhaps matches TRBD1 (6 bases). V shed 0 bases and J shed 1 base, with 15 bases lying between them. In germline, CDR1 is SGHRS, CDR2 YFSETQ. CDR3 size: 17 residues. DNA of the CDR3: TGCGCCAGCAGCTTGGGTCCACAGGGCATGGGCACAGATACGCAGTATTTT. Residues: CASSLGPQGMGTDTQYF.

The V and J genes are TRBV4-1 and TRBJ2-1, with 12 bases that match TRBD2. The germline V gene encodes CDR1 MGHRA and CDR2 YSYEKL. CDR3 length: 18 residues. J gave up 9 bases and V 0 bases, and 12 bases lay outside the gene matches. Here the CDR3 reads CASSQESTGLAGSFEQFF. The CDR3 coding sequence is TGCGCCAGCAGCCAAGAATCAACCGGACTAGCGGGAAGTTTTGAGCAGTTCTTC.

The chain is built from TRBV5-1 and TRBJ2-1, with 7 nucleotides matching TRBD1. The germline V gene has CDR1 SGHRS and CDR2 YFSETQ. V shed 0 bases and J 10 bases; nucleotides not matched to a gene: 7. The CDR3 has 14 residues. The CDR3 here is CASSLGDSYREQFF. CDR3 nucleotide sequence: TGCGCCAGCAGCTTGGGGGACAGCTACCGGGAGCAGTTCTTC.

The J gene is TRBJ2-7, the V gene TRBV21-1; TRBD1, the D gene given by the table, was not confirmed from the DNA. TRBV21-1 is annotated as a pseudogene. The CDR3 length is 15 residues. CDR3 in amino acids: CASSKEDREFYEQYF. The CDR3 DNA follows: TGTGCCAGCAGCAAAGAGGACAGGGAATTCTACGAGCAGTACTTC.

The gene calls are TRBV7-9 and TRBJ2-1; 9 bases are a match to TRBD1. This CDR3 is 17 amino acids long. The germline CDR1 and CDR2 sequences are SEHNR and FQNEAQ (reference sequence). The J segment lost 0 bases and the V segment lost 5 bases, leaving 8 bases of the junction unmatched. The CDR3 is CASSPWTGDFSYNEQFF. The CDR3 bases are TGTGCCAGCAGCCCCTGGACAGGGGACTTCTCCTACAATGAGCAGTTCTTC.

V is TRBV10-3 and J is TRBJ2-1; 14 positions match TRBD2. V shed 0 bases, J shed 1 base, and the junction held 5 bases outside the gene matches. The CDR3 loop spans 19 amino acids. The germline gives CDR1 ENHRY, CDR2 SYGVKD. Here the CDR3 DNA reads TGTGCCATCAGTGAGTCGACTAGCGGGAGGGCCGGGTCCTACAATGAGCAGTTCTTC. Amino acids: CAISESTSGRAGSYNEQFF.

This chain connects TRBV19 to TRBJ2-5; tentatively, D is TRBD1 or TRBD2 (5 bases each). Per germline, CDR1 LNHDA and CDR2 SQIVND (reference sequence). This CDR3 is built from 11 residues. Trimming shortened V by 10 bases and J by 6 bases, and 12 bases separated the two germline ends. Here the CDR3 reads CATRESKTQYF. The DNA of the CDR3 is TGTGCCACCAGGGAGTCGAAGACCCAGTACTTC.

This chain links TRBV9 with TRBJ2-2; D is uncertain. The length of the CDR3 is 14 residues. The V end was cut by 6 bases, the J end by 7 bases, with 16 bases between. Germline CDR1 and CDR2: SGDLS and YYNGEE. The CDR3 loop is CASTSRPLDGELFF. As DNA, the CDR3 is TGTGCCAGCACCTCACGGCCCCTGGACGGGGAGCTGTTTTTT.

To note about this clone: The junction and the germline gene differ at one end; a read error may be behind it. The sample contains more than one DNA sequence encoding this CDR3. The V and J genes are TRBV14 and TRBJ1-5; D gene unclear. CDR3 length equals 15 residues. Germline-derived CDR1 and CDR2 are SGHDN and FVKESK. The CDR3 DNA sequence: TGTGCCAGCAGCCAAGAAGGGCCGAACAATCAGCCCCAACATTTT. Translated: CASSQEGPNNQPQHF.

The chain employs TRBV5-1 and TRBJ2-7; 9 nucleotides line up with TRBD1. V was pared by 3 bases and J by 5 bases, with 6 bases of the junction left unmatched. Germline CDR1 SGHRS, CDR2 YFSETQ. CDR3 size: 14 residues. The CDR3 spells CASSWGQGRNEQYF. The DNA of the CDR3 is TGCGCCAGCAGCTGGGGACAGGGTCGGAACGAGCAGTACTTC. The entire variable domain, with the rest obtained from reference TRBV5-1 and TRBJ2-7, is as follows: KAGVTQTPRYLIKTRGQQVTLSCSPISGHRSVSWYQQTPGQGLQFLFEYFSETQRNKGNFPGRFSGRQFSNSRSEMNVSTLELGDSALYLCASSWGQGRNEQYFGPGTRLTVT.

This chain joins TRBV9 and TRBJ2-5; the D gene is possibly TRBD2 (6 bases). Trimming took 3 bases from V and 4 from J, leaving 16 bases between them. Germline V lookup: CDR1 SGDLS, CDR2 YYNGEE. This CDR3 has 15 amino acids. The CDR3 DNA reads as TGTGCCAGCAGCGCCCGCCGGGACTCCAGAGAGACCCAGTACTTC. This encodes CASSARRDSRETQYF.

V and J are TRBV7-3 and TRBJ2-1, with 8 bases matching TRBD2. CDR3 length: 15 amino acids. Looked up from germline, CDR1 is SGHTA and CDR2 is FQGTGA. Trimming took 5 bases from V and 10 from J; bases not matched to a gene: 13. This CDR3 reads CASSLQGSGRDEQFF. CDR3 in DNA: TGTGCCAGCAGCCTACAGGGAAGCGGGAGAGACGAGCAGTTCTTC.

The CDR3 sequence: CASSLEGTSSYNEQFF. CDR3 nucleotides: TGTGCCAGCAGCTTGGAGGGAACGAGCTCCTACAATGAGCAGTTCTTC. The rearrangement links TRBV5-4 to TRBJ2-1; unclear D gene. The CDR3 length is 16 residues. The germline gives CDR1 SGHNT, CDR2 YYREEE (reference sequence). V lost 0 bases and J lost 0, with 10 bases in between.

The chain is built from TRBV4-1 and TRBJ2-4, with 11 bases aligning to TRBD2. This CDR3 is 16 amino acids long. Germline V gives CDR1 MGHRA, CDR2 YSYEKL. After removal of 7 bases from V and 4 bases from J, the junction contained 9 bases not matched to a gene. Written as DNA, the CDR3 is TGCGCCAGCATAGCAGGACTAGCGGGTCCGAAAAACATTCAGTACTTC. It specifies CASIAGLAGPKNIQYF.

This chain connects TRBV6-4 to TRBJ2-3; D possibly corresponds to TRBD1 (5 bases). The CDR3 is 13 amino acids. Deletions cut 4 bases from V and 6 bases from J, with 11 bases between. Germline CDR1 is MRHNA and CDR2 is SNTAGT. CDR3 region: CASSAIPGDTQYF. In DNA, the CDR3 is TGTGCCAGCAGTGCGATCCCAGGGGATACGCAGTATTTT.

CDR3 residues: CASSSTDTQYF. CDR3 nucleotide sequence: TGTGCCAGCAGTTCCACAGATACGCAGTATTTT. J is TRBJ2-3 and V is TRBV2; D is uncertain. V dropped 5 bases and J dropped 2 bases, with 2 bases sitting between them. The germline gives CDR1 SNHLY, CDR2 FYNNEI. The CDR3 extends over 11 amino acids.